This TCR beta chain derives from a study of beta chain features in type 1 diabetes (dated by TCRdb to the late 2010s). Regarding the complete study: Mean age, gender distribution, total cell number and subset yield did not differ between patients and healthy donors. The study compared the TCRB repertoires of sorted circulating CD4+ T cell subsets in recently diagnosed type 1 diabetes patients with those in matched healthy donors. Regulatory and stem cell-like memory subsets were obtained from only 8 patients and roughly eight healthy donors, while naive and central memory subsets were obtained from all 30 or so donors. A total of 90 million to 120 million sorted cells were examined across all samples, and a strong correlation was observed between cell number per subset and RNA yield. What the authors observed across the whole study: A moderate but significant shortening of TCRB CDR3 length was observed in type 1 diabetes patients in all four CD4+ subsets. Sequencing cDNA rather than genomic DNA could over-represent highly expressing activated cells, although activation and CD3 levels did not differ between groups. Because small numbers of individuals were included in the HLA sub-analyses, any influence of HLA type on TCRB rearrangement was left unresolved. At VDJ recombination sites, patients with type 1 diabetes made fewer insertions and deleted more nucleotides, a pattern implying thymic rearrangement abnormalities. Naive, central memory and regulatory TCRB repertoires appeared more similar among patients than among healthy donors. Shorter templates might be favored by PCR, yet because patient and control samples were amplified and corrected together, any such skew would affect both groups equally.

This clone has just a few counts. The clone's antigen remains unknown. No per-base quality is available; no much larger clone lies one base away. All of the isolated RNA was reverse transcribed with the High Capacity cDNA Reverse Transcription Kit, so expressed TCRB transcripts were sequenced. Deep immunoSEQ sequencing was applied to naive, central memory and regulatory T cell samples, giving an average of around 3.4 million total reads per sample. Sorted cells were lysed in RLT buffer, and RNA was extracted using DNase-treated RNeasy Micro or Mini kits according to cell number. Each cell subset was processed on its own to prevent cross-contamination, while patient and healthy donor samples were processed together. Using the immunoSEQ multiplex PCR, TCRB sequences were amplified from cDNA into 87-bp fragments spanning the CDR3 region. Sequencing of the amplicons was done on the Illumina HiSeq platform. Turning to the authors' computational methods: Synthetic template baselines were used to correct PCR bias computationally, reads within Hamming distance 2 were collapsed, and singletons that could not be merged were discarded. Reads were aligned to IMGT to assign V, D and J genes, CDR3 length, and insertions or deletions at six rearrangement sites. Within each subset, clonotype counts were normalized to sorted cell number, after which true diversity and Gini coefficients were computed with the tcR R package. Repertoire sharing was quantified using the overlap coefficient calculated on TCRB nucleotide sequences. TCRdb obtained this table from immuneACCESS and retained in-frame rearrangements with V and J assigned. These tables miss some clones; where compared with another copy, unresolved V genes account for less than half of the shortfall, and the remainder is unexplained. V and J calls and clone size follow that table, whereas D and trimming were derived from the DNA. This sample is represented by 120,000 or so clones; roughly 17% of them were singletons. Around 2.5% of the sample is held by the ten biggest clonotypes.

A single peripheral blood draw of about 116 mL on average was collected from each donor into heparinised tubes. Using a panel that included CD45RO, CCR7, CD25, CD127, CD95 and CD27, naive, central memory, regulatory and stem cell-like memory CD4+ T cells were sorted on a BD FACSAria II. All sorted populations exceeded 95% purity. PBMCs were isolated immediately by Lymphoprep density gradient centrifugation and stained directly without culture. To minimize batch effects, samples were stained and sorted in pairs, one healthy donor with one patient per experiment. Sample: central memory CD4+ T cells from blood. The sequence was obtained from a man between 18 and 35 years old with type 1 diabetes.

The DNA sequence is given as TGTGCCAGCTCCCCCGGGACAGGAAGGCCAGATACGCAGTATTTT. Its product reads: CASSPGTGRPDTQYF. The sequence links TRBV18 to TRBJ2-3, with 8 bases in between that match TRBD1. Relative to germline, V is missing 6 bases and J is missing 4 bases, with 9 bases of the junction outside any gene match. According to the germline V gene, CDR1 reads KGHSH and CDR2 reads LQKENI. CDR3 length: 15 amino acids, cysteine to phenylalanine. Here the CDR3 DNA is all that survives: 45 bases in frame from base 1. The CDR3, completed at both ends by the reference TRBV18 and TRBJ2-3 genes, gives the full variable domain NAGVMQNPRHLVRRRGQEARLRCSPMKGHSHVYWYRQLPEEGLKFMVYLQKENIIDESGMPKERFSAEFPKEGPSILRIQQVVRGDSAAYFCASSPGTGRPDTQYFGPGTRLTVL.